A selection of T cell receptor beta chains follows, all from one sample in a study of spatial heterogeneity in lung cancer. MiXCR was run by TCRdb on the 5' RACE reads, yielding one entry per CDR3 protein. The table records 3,200 or so distinct CDR3 sequences, about 18% of them present only once. This specimen was PBMCs, taken at follow-up. The receptors come from a male donor with early-stage non-small cell lung cancer. The CDR3 runs from the conserved cysteine through the conserved F or W. The D gene is left open where the match is weak. A row's size may be missing; if present it is once, few, many or a size class.

clone size	J gene	V gene	D gene	CDR3 DNA	CDR3 protein
.	TRBJ2-3	TRBV7-8	.	TGTGCCAGCAGCTCCGTAGTATCAGGGGGCACAGATACGCAGTATTTT	CASSSVVSGGTDTQYF
medium-sized	TRBJ1-1	TRBV7-9	.	TGTGCCAACGGGGGGTCGGGAACTGAAGCTTTCTTT	CANGGSGTEAFF
medium-sized	TRBJ1-5	TRBV18	.	TGTGCCAGCTCACCATCCAACGATGGGGCCCAGCATTTT	CASSPSNDGAQHF
.	TRBJ2-2	TRBV5-1	.	TGCGCCAGCAGCCTGGGACAGAACACCGGGGAGCTGTTTTTT	CASSLGQNTGELFF
medium-sized	TRBJ2-6	TRBV19	.	TGTGCCAGTAGTATAGCTGGGGCTGGGGCCAACGTCCTGACTTTC	CASSIAGAGANVLTF
many	TRBJ2-5	TRBV10-3	.	TGTGCCATCAGCCTGAGTGGGGGCTGGTCCAAAGCGACCCAGTACTTC	CAISLSGGWSKATQYF
medium-sized	TRBJ1-2	TRBV20-1	.	TGCAGTGCGCACCGGGGGACCGAAGGCTACACCTTC	CSAHRGTEGYTF
medium-sized	TRBJ1-6	TRBV2	TRBD1	TGTGCCAGCAGAGAAGGGACAGGGGGTAATTCACCCCTCCACTTT	CASREGTGGNSPLHF
medium-sized	TRBJ1-2	TRBV19	TRBD1	TGTGCCAGTACTTCACAGGGGACCTCCTATGGCTACACCTTC	CASTSQGTSYGYTF
.	TRBJ2-7	TRBV3-1	.	TGTGCCAGCAGTCCAGGGCGGGGTTCCTACGAGCAGTACTTC	CASSPGRGSYEQYF
.	TRBJ1-1	TRBV19	.	TGTGCCAGTACCTCAAGATGGGGGAGAGGAGAAAACACTGAAGCTTTCTTT	CASTSRWGRGENTEAFF
many	TRBJ2-2	TRBV5-5	.	TGTGCCAGCAGCTTGTCGACGAACACCGGGGAGCTGTTTTTT	CASSLSTNTGELFF
.	TRBJ1-6	TRBV7-8	TRBD1	TGTGCCAGCAGCTCACAGGGGGCGCGGAATTCACCCCTCCACTTT	CASSSQGARNSPLHF
medium-sized	TRBJ2-5	TRBV5-1	TRBD2	TGCGCCAGCAGCTTAGTGCCTAGCGGCAAAGAGACCCAGTACTTC	CASSLVPSGKETQYF
medium-sized	TRBJ1-5	TRBV27	.	TGTGCCAGCGGATTACAGGGTACCGCCAATCAGCCCCAGCATTTT	CASGLQGTANQPQHF
medium-sized	TRBJ1-5	TRBV19	.	TGTGCCAGTAGAAATAGAGGGGCCGGAGGGAGCAATCAGCCCCAGCATTTT	CASRNRGAGGSNQPQHF
.	TRBJ2-1	TRBV7-2	.	TGTGCCAGCAGCTTAGGGGGGGATGAGCAGTTCTTC	CASSLGGDEQFF
many	TRBJ2-1	TRBV25-1	.	TGTGCCAGCAGAGGAGGCCAGGGCTTCAATGAGCAGTTCTTC	CASRGGQGFNEQFF
medium-sized	TRBJ1-5	TRBV5-6	TRBD1	TGTGCCAGCAGCCGCAACAGGGGGAACCAGCCCCAGCATTTT	CASSRNRGNQPQHF
medium-sized	TRBJ2-2	TRBV6-5	TRBD2	TGTGCCAGCAGCCCGGGACTAGCGGGAACCCGTACCGGGGAGCTGTTTTTT	CASSPGLAGTRTGELFF
many	TRBJ1-3	TRBV28	.	TGTGCCAGTCAAATCGCGGGCTCTGGAAACACCATATATTTT	CASQIAGSGNTIYF
.	TRBJ1-4	TRBV5-5	.	TGTGCCACTGGAGATGCAACTAATGAAAAACTGTTTTTT	CATGDATNEKLFF
medium-sized	TRBJ2-3	TRBV11-2	TRBD2	TGTGCCAGCAGCTCACTCGTGGGACTAGCGGGGGACGATACGCAGTATTTT	CASSSLVGLAGDDTQYF
.	TRBJ1-6	TRBV6-2/TRBV6-3	.	TGTGCCAGCAGAACGATGGGACCCCTCCACTTT	CASRTMGPLHF
.	TRBJ2-6	TRBV10-2	.	TGCGCCAGCAGTGGTTGGATTGGAGGGGCTGGGGCCAACGTCCTGACTTTC	CASSGWIGGAGANVLTF
medium-sized	TRBJ2-4	TRBV6-2/TRBV6-3	.	TGTGCCAGCGTAGGAATAGCCAAAAACATTCAGTACTTC	CASVGIAKNIQYF
few	TRBJ1-3	TRBV18	.	TGTGCCAGCTCACCACCGGTGGGCGAGGGCACCATATATTTT	CASSPPVGEGTIYF
many	TRBJ1-2	TRBV2	.	TGTGCCAGCAGGGGTGTGCGGGGGGTTACCTATGGCTACACCTTC	CASRGVRGVTYGYTF
.	TRBJ2-3	TRBV4-3	TRBD1	TGCGCCAGCAGCCAAGCGACAGGGCACACAGATACGCAGTATTTT	CASSQATGHTDTQYF
.	TRBJ2-2	TRBV11-2	.	TGTGCCAGCAGCTCTCAGGGGAACACCGGGGAGCTGTTTTTT	CASSSQGNTGELFF
few	TRBJ1-1	TRBV6-4	TRBD1	TGTGCCAGCAGTGACGGCCAGGGGGCAAATGAAGCTTTCTTT	CASSDGQGANEAFF
many	TRBJ1-4	TRBV28	.	TGTGCCAGCAGTGCTCATAATGAAAAACTGTTTTTT	CASSAHNEKLFF
many	TRBJ2-5	TRBV7-2	.	TGTGCCAGCAGCTTTCGGTGGAGGCAGGGAGAGACCCAGTACTTC	CASSFRWRQGETQYF
.	TRBJ2-2	TRBV9	.	TGTGCCAGCAGCGTCGATTGGAACACCGGGGAGCTGTTTTTT	CASSVDWNTGELFF
many	TRBJ2-5	TRBV11-2	.	TGTGCCAGCAGTCATCTTGCTGAGGGGCAAGAGACCCAGTACTTC	CASSHLAEGQETQYF
medium-sized	TRBJ2-1	TRBV7-2	TRBD1	TGTGCCAGCAGCTTATTCGGGACAGGGAGGGGTGAGCAGTTCTTC	CASSLFGTGRGEQFF
medium-sized	TRBJ2-3	TRBV7-2	TRBD2	TGTGCCAGCGGACTAGCGGGAGGGCCAACAGATACGCAGTATTTT	CASGLAGGPTDTQYF
.	TRBJ1-1	TRBV4-1	.	TGCGCCAGCAGCAACCGGGGGCGGGGGCGCGACACTGAAGCTTTCTTT	CASSNRGRGRDTEAFF
medium-sized	TRBJ2-6	TRBV5-1	.	TGCGCCAGCAGCTTAACAGGGTCCTCTGGGGCCAACGTCCTGACTTTC	CASSLTGSSGANVLTF
.	TRBJ2-7	TRBV9	TRBD2	TGTGCCAGCAGCGTAGGACTAGCGGGGCCAACCTACGAGCAGTACTTC	CASSVGLAGPTYEQYF
.	TRBJ2-4	TRBV4-3	TRBD1	TGCGCCAGCAGCCTTACAGGGGATCCCAAAAACATTCAGTACTTC	CASSLTGDPKNIQYF
medium-sized	TRBJ1-4	TRBV7-2	TRBD1	TGTGCCAGCAGCCTATCGGGACAGTCAAATGAAAAACTGTTTTTT	CASSLSGQSNEKLFF
many	TRBJ2-7	TRBV10-3	TRBD2	TGTGCCATCAGTGATACTAGCGGGGATTCCTACGAGCAGTACTTC	CAISDTSGDSYEQYF
medium-sized	TRBJ2-3	TRBV20-1	TRBD1	TGCAGTGCTCAAGTAACAGGGGTTTCAGATACGCAGTATTTT	CSAQVTGVSDTQYF
medium-sized	TRBJ2-2	TRBV6-1	TRBD1	TGTGCCAGCAGACTGCTACAGGGGGCGGGTGCCGGGGAGCTGTTTTTT	CASRLLQGAGAGELFF
few	TRBJ2-3	TRBV5-1	.	TGCGCCAGCAGCCCCTCGGTGTTGCGCCCCGGAATCCTTAGCACAGATACGCAGTATTTT	CASSPSVLRPGILSTDTQYF
many	TRBJ2-5	TRBV11-2	.	TGTGCCAGCAGCTTCGGGGAGACCCAGTACTTC	CASSFGETQYF
medium-sized	TRBJ2-5	TRBV20-1	TRBD2	TGCAGTGCCCCCACTCCTAGCGGGGGAAACAAAGAGACCCAGTACTTC	CSAPTPSGGNKETQYF